Detailed here is one T cell receptor beta chain. These data are taken from a study of blood T cell repertoires in COVID-19. CDR1 and CDR2 (germline): MNHEY, SMNVEV (reference sequence). V was cut by 5 bases and J by 8 bases, with 19 bases left in between. The CDR3 sequence is 15 residues long. Sequenced by immunoSEQ multiplex PCR; TCRdb stores in-frame clones only, minus some. Among some 170,000 clones listed, about 70% were seen once. Sequencing was carried out using peripheral blood. This clonotype was obtained from a woman in her 50s with active or convalescent COVID-19. J is TRBJ2-1 and V is TRBV27; a possible D gene is TRBD1 (7 bases). The CDR3, as DNA: TGTGCCAGCAGTGCCTACAGGGGAGGTATCGATGAGCAGTTCTTC. Its translation is CASSAYRGGIDEQFF.